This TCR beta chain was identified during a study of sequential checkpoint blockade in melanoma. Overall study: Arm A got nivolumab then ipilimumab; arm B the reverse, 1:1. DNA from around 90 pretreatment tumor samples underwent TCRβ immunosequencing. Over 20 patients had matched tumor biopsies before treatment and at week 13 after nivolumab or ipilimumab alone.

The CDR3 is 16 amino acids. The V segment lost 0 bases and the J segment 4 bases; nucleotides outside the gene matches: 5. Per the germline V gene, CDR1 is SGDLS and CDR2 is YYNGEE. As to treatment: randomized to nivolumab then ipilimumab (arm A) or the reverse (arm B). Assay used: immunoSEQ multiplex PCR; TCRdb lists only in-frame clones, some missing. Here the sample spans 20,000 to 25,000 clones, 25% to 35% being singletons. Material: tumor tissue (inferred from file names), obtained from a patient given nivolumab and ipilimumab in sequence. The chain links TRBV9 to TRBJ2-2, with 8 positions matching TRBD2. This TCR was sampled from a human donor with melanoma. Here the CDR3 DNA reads TGTGCCAGCAGCGTAGCTCCGGGGGGGAGCACCGGGGAGCTGTTTTTT. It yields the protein CASSVAPGGSTGELFF.